The 20 T cell receptor beta chains presented below share a single source sample, sequenced in a study of breast tumors, draining lymph nodes, adjacent tissues. TCRdb re-derived calls from the multiplex PCR reads in MiXCR, one entry per CDR3 protein. The table includes roughly 120,000 distinct CDR3 sequences, nearly 20% detected once. Breast cancer patients provided tissue from their axillary draining lymph nodes. Source material: axillary lymph node tissue. The source is a female donor with breast cancer. Some clones in this sample may be carry-over from other donors' samples.

At least ten counts were recorded for this clonotype. The genes are TRBV5-4 and TRBJ2-5; D remains ambiguous. The CDR3 totals 15 residues. Per the germline V gene, CDR1 is SGHNT and CDR2 is YYREEE (reference sequence). Trimming pared 4 bases from V and 1 base from J, leaving 14 bases between. The CDR3 reads CASSPPYGAQETQYF. The CDR3 nucleotides are TGTGCCAGCAGCCCCCCGTACGGCGCCCAAGAGACCCAGTACTTC.

This clonotype was detected ten times or more. The chain combines TRBV28 with TRBJ2-1; no clear D. Germline CDR1 is MDHEN and CDR2 is SYDVKM. The CDR3 totals 14 residues. Trimming removed 4 bases from V and 5 bases from J, with 12 bases in between. CDR3 amino acids: CASSSPPLNNEQFF. CDR3 in DNA: TGTGCCAGCAGTTCCCCCCCGTTGAACAATGAGCAGTTCTTC.

To note about this clonotype: With a much larger clone just one base away, this may be a read error. V and J are TRBV10-2 and TRBJ2-3; 11 bases match TRBD1. Germline assignment: CDR1 WSHSY and CDR2 SAAADI. CDR3 length equals 15 residues. J lost 4 bases, V lost 10 bases, and 10 bases had no gene match. CDR3 loop: CANRAGQGASDTQYF. The CDR3 nucleotides read TGCGCCAACAGAGCAGGACAGGGGGCATCAGATACGCAGTATTTT.

This clonotype has at least ten counts. The rearrangement uses TRBV20-1 and TRBJ2-7; 10 bases map to TRBD1. Germline loops: CDR1 DFQATT, CDR2 SNEGSKA (reference sequence). The V gene end was trimmed by 1 base and the J gene end by 2 bases; junction bases not matched to a gene: 5. The CDR3 consists of 15 residues. The CDR3 reads CSARVDRGATYEQYF. In nucleotides, the CDR3 is TGCAGTGCTAGAGTGGACAGGGGGGCTACCTACGAGCAGTACTTC.

Points on this clonotype: This could be a read error, since a much larger clone is one nucleotide away. The rearrangement links TRBV20-1 to TRBJ1-5, with 8 bases identical to TRBD1. V lost 5 bases, J lost 4 bases, and 7 bases stayed unmatched. In germline, CDR1 is DFQATT, CDR2 SNEGSKA (reference sequence). The CDR3 is 14 amino acids. CDR3 nucleotides: TGCAGTGCTGCCCGGACAGGGAGAAATCAGCCCCAGCATTTT. As protein: CSAARTGRNQPQHF.

This clonotype has ten or more counts. The chain links TRBV5-1 to TRBJ2-1; 8 nucleotides line up with TRBD1. Germline V gene sequence: CDR1 SGHRS, CDR2 YFSETQ. CDR3 length: 16 residues. Trimming at V came to 3 bases and at J to 0 bases, leaving 5 bases not matched to a gene. The CDR3 DNA reads TGCGCCAGCAGCTGGGCAGGGGGCAGCTCCTACAATGAGCAGTTCTTC. Its translation is CASSWAGGSSYNEQFF. Together with reference TRBV5-1 and TRBJ2-1, the CDR3 gives the full variable domain: KAGVTQTPRYLIKTRGQQVTLSCSPISGHRSVSWYQQTPGQGLQFLFEYFSETQRNKGNFPGRFSGRQFSNSRSEMNVSTLELGDSALYLCASSWAGGSSYNEQFFGPGTRLTVL.

This clonotype was seen a single time. The conserved closing phenylalanine or tryptophan is absent in this CDR3, likely reflecting a read error. This chain joins TRBV20-1 and TRBJ2-7; 8 nucleotides agree with TRBD2. The CDR3 runs 12 residues. Germline V gene lookup returns CDR1 DFQATT and CDR2 SNEGSKA (reference sequence). The CDR3 protein is CSARRTGGEQYL. CDR3 sequence (DNA): TGTAGTGCTAGAAGGACGGGAGGGGAGCAGTACCTC.

This clonotype came up many times. The chain has TRBV20-1 and TRBJ2-5, with 9 bases lining up with TRBD2. This CDR3 has 17 residues. The germline V gene encodes CDR1 DFQATT and CDR2 SNEGSKA (reference sequence). With V trimmed by 1 base and J by 2 bases, 11 bases remained unmatched. CDR3 DNA: TGCAGTGCTAGAGGGGCGGTAGCGACTAGCGGTCAAGAGACCCAGTACTTC. Its protein is CSARGAVATSGQETQYF.

This clonotype came up many times. V is TRBV14 and J is TRBJ1-6; D remains ambiguous. CDR3 length: 12 residues. Germline V gene data show CDR1 as SGHDN and CDR2 as FVKESK. V lost 1 base to trimming and J lost 7 bases, with 2 bases between them. CDR3 region: CASSQGNSPLHF. In nucleotides, the CDR3 is TGTGCCAGCAGCCAAGGGAATTCACCCCTCCACTTT.

In regard to this clonotype: A much larger clone is a single base away; this may be a read error. The rearrangement uses TRBV12-3 or TRBV12-4 and TRBJ2-6; a possible D gene is TRBD1 (5 bases). This CDR3 has 14 residues. DNA of the CDR3: TGTGCCAGCAGCTCGAGCTCTGGGGCCAGCGTCCTGACTTTC. This encodes CASSSSSGASVLTF.

This CDR3 reads CASSQVTTYNEQFF. In DNA form, the CDR3 reads TGTGCCAGCAGCCAAGTAACTACCTACAATGAGCAGTTCTTC. The rearrangement uses TRBV4-2 and TRBJ2-1; D is undetermined. In germline, CDR1 is LGHNA, CDR2 YNFKEQ. V lost 1 base and J 2 bases, leaving 6 bases between the germline ends. This CDR3 is 14 amino acids long.

The V gene is TRBV6-5, the J gene TRBJ2-4; 8 bases match TRBD2. The junction had 5 bases not matched to a gene; V was cut back by 4 bases and J by 0 bases. The CDR3 covers 16 residues. Germline values: CDR1 MNHEY, CDR2 SVGAGI. This chain's CDR3 is CASSSILAGAKNIQYF. The DNA for the CDR3 is TGTGCCAGCAGTTCCATTCTAGCGGGAGCCAAAAACATTCAGTACTTC.

The chain has TRBV5-8 and TRBJ2-1; 11 positions agree with TRBD2. Per germline, CDR1 SGHTS and CDR2 YDEGEE. The CDR3 is 15 amino acids. V was clipped by 4 bases and J by 4 bases; unmatched bases: 4. For the CDR3, the DNA is TGTGCCAGCAGCATGGGGACTAGCGGTTACAATGAGCAGTTCTTC. As protein: CASSMGTSGYNEQFF.

This rearrangement joins TRBV7-9 to TRBJ1-1; D possibly corresponds to TRBD1 (5 bases). The CDR3 is 12 residues long. V gave up 9 bases and J gave up 2 bases, with 10 bases separating them. Germline-derived CDR1 and CDR2 are SEHNR and FQNEAQ (reference sequence). DNA of the CDR3: TGTGCCAGTGACAGAACTAACACTGAAGCTTTCTTT. This codes for CASDRTNTEAFF.

This clonotype was seen ten or more times. The chain links TRBV5-8 to TRBJ2-3; D gene ambiguous. The germline V gene encodes CDR1 SGHTS and CDR2 YDEGEE. V lost 4 bases, J lost 0 bases, and 9 bases lay in between. The CDR3 totals 14 residues. Written as DNA, the CDR3 is TGTGCCAGCAGCAATGACCGTAGCACAGATACGCAGTATTTT. Protein product: CASSNDRSTDTQYF.

The table lists this clonotype with many counts. The chain is built from TRBV27 and TRBJ2-3; a weak D match, TRBD2 (5 bases). V lost 0 bases to trimming and J lost 5 bases, with 9 bases between them. This CDR3 has 14 residues. Germline V gene sequence: CDR1 MNHEY, CDR2 SMNVEV (reference sequence). Here the CDR3 DNA reads TGTGCCAGCAGTTTATCGGGCGGAGGAGATACGCAGTATTTT. Amino acid sequence: CASSLSGGGDTQYF.

In its sample, this clonotype was seen many times. V usage is TRBV13 and J usage is TRBJ2-7; 13 bases map to TRBD2. CDR1 is PRHDT, CDR2 FYEKMQ, per germline (reference sequence). The CDR3 extends over 16 amino acids. V lost 3 bases and J lost 6; bases outside the gene matches: 8. In nucleotides, the CDR3 is TGTGCCAGCAGCTTCATTCAAGGGACTAGCGGGACCGAGCAGTACTTC. This gives the protein CASSFIQGTSGTEQYF.

This clonotype occurred many times. The CDR3 protein is CASSMIRDGDHQPQHF. CDR3 nucleotide sequence: TGTGCCAGTAGTATGATCCGGGACGGAGACCATCAGCCCCAGCATTTT. This chain connects TRBV19 to TRBJ1-5, with D possibly matching TRBD1 (5 bases). CDR1 LNHDA and CDR2 SQIVND come from the germline V gene (reference sequence). Trimming took 3 bases from V and 5 from J, leaving 17 bases between them. The CDR3 runs to 16 residues.

This clonotype occurred a few times. Compared with germline, one end of the junction differs, possibly owing to a read error. The rearrangement joins TRBV6-1 to TRBJ2-7, with D possibly being TRBD1 or TRBD2 (5 bases each). The CDR3 loop spans 15 amino acids. CDR1 is MNHNS and CDR2 is SASEGT in the germline V gene. The CDR3 bases are TGTGCCAGCAGGGGTACGGGGCAGTTTTTCTACGAGCAGTGCTTC. Encoded protein: CASRGTGQFFYEQCF.

Turning to this clonotype: A read error may account for a junction end that differs from germline. The rearrangement joins TRBV7-2 to TRBJ2-2; possibly TRBD2 for D (5 bases). This CDR3 spans 14 amino acids. Germline CDR1 is SGHTA and CDR2 is FQGNSA. In DNA, the CDR3 is TGTGCCAGCAGCTTAGGGGTTAACACCGGGAAGCTGTTTTTT. Protein sequence: CASSLGVNTGKLFF.